These T cell receptor beta chains were read from a single sample in a study of cytomegalovirus exposure and HLA in healthy donors. The protocol was immunoSEQ multiplex PCR, while the TCRdb copy is restricted to in-frame clones and leaves out a portion. Found here are around 240,000 clones, 90% of them singletons; the top ten hold 0.37%. The sequencing sample was made of PBMCs. The receptor source for this set is a young woman in good health and CMV-seronegative. CDR3s leave out the opening cysteine and the closing phenylalanine or tryptophan. Rows give clone size only sometimes, using once, few, many, or a class for an expanded clone.

v_call: TRBV30
clone_size: .
cdr3_length: 9
j_call: TRBJ1-2
cdr3_aa: AWSDLNGYT

v_call: TRBV4-2
clone_size: .
cdr3_length: 17
j_call: TRBJ1-4
cdr3_aa: ASSQEPGQKGLTNEKLF

v_call: TRBV18
clone_size: .
cdr3_length: 13
j_call: TRBJ1-5
cdr3_aa: ASSPSGLLNQPQH

v_call: TRBV5-4
clone_size: .
cdr3_length: 12
j_call: TRBJ1-4
cdr3_aa: ASSLPGKEEKLF

v_call: TRBV28
clone_size: once
cdr3_length: 11
j_call: TRBJ2-1
cdr3_aa: ASRAGGLGEQF

v_call: TRBV11-2
clone_size: .
cdr3_length: 14
j_call: TRBJ2-3
cdr3_aa: ASSSVRRGRGDTQY

v_call: TRBV4-3
clone_size: .
cdr3_length: 15
j_call: TRBJ2-2
cdr3_aa: ASSQDGATDMTGELF

v_call: TRBV10-2
clone_size: few
cdr3_length: 12
j_call: TRBJ1-2
cdr3_aa: ASSERTALYGYT

v_call: TRBV28
clone_size: .
cdr3_length: 13
j_call: TRBJ2-5
cdr3_aa: ASSSRRDWGETQY

v_call: TRBV19
clone_size: .
cdr3_length: 14
j_call: TRBJ2-4
cdr3_aa: ASSIFSGGSENIQY

v_call: TRBV5-1
clone_size: .
cdr3_length: 13
j_call: TRBJ2-4
cdr3_aa: ASSPDRGPQNIQY

v_call: TRBV28
clone_size: .
cdr3_length: 11
j_call: TRBJ2-5
cdr3_aa: ASSFPGQETQY

v_call: TRBV19
clone_size: .
cdr3_length: 14
j_call: TRBJ2-2
cdr3_aa: ASSSWASGGTGELF

v_call: TRBV5-1
clone_size: .
cdr3_length: 13
j_call: TRBJ2-7
cdr3_aa: ASSPTSGNAYEQY

v_call: TRBV7-3
clone_size: .
cdr3_length: 16
j_call: TRBJ2-2
cdr3_aa: ASSPSGGVSADTGELF

v_call: TRBV11-2
clone_size: .
cdr3_length: 13
j_call: TRBJ2-7
cdr3_aa: ASSGWDRGRGEQY

v_call: TRBV28
clone_size: .
cdr3_length: 13
j_call: TRBJ2-3
cdr3_aa: ASSLRGGVRGTQY